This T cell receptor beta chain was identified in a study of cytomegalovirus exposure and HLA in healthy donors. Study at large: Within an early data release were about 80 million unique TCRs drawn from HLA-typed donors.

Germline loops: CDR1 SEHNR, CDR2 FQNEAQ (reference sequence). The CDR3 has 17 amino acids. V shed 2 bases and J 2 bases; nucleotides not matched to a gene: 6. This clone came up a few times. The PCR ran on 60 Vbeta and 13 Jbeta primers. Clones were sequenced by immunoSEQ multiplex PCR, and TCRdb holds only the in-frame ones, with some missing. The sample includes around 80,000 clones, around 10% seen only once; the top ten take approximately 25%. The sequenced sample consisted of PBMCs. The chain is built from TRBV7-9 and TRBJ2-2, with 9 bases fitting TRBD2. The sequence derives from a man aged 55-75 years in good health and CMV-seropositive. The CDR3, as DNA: TGTGCCAGCAGCTTAAGAGCTAGCGGGATTAACACCGGGGAGCTGTTTTTT. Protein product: CASSLRASGINTGELFF.